The 11 T cell receptor beta chains below all came from one sample that was sequenced in a study of shared clonotypes between healthy human individuals. TCRdb's table, derived via immunoSEQ multiplex PCR, lists solely in-frame clones and lacks some. Of about 2.1 million clones listed, around 93% are singletons. Naive CD8 populations comprised CD45RO-negative cells positively selected for CCR7, excluding terminally differentiated effector memory CD45RA+ cells. The source material was naive CD8+ T cells from PBMCs. Source of these receptors: a man between 18 and 29 years old in good health. Some clones in this sample may be carry-over from other donors' samples.

The chain recombines TRBV4-3 with TRBJ2-7; 13 nucleotides agree with TRBD2. CDR1 is LGHNA, CDR2 YSLEER, per germline. Trimming took 4 bases from V and 6 from J; bases not matched to a gene: 9. The CDR3 extends over 16 amino acids. As DNA, the CDR3 is TGCGCCAGCAGCCCCCAATGGACTAGCGGGAGCGGCGAGCAGTACTTC. Translation: CASSPQWTSGSGEQYF.

The V and J genes are TRBV14 and TRBJ2-7; 7 bases are a match to TRBD2. In germline, CDR1 is SGHDN, CDR2 FVKESK. V gave up 0 bases and J gave up 3 bases; unmatched junction bases: 11. This CDR3 is built from 17 residues. The CDR3 nucleotides are TGTGCCAGCAGCCAAGATAGGGAGGGCTCAATCGACTACGAGCAGTACTTC. Its protein product is CASSQDREGSIDYEQYF.

In the case of this clone: One end of the junction fails to match germline, which may point to a read error. This rearrangement joins TRBV2 to TRBJ1-1; tentative D call: TRBD1 (5 bases). Germline V gene sequence: CDR1 SNHLY, CDR2 FYNNEI. This CDR3 has 14 residues. As DNA, the CDR3 is TGTGCCAGCAGGGAAGTACAGGAAAACACTGAAGCTTTCTTT. Translating gives CASREVQENTEAFF. Full variable domain (rest looked up from reference TRBV2 and TRBJ1-1): EPEVTQTPSHQVTQMGQEVILRCVPISNHLYFYWYRQILGQKVEFLVSFYNNEISEKSEIFDDQFSVERPDGSNFTLKIRSTKLEDSAMYFCASREVQENTEAFFGQGTRLTVV.

This clone was recorded once. The CDR3 loop reads CASSPSESNSYNEQFF. The CDR3 DNA follows: TGTGCCAGCTCACCTTCTGAGTCGAACTCCTACAATGAGCAGTTCTTC. The V gene is TRBV18, the J gene TRBJ2-1; D unclear. V lost 3 bases, J lost 0 bases, and 12 bases lay in between. Per the germline V gene, CDR1 is KGHSH and CDR2 is LQKENI. The CDR3 totals 16 residues. The variable domain in full, with the rest retrieved from reference TRBV18 and TRBJ2-1, is NAGVMQNPRHLVRRRGQEARLRCSPMKGHSHVYWYRQLPEEGLKFMVYLQKENIIDESGMPKERFSAEFPKEGPSILRIQQVVRGDSAAYFCASSPSESNSYNEQFFGPGTRLTVL.

The rearrangement links TRBV7-2 to TRBJ2-1; tentatively, D is TRBD2 (5 bases). This CDR3 region has 14 residues. Looked up from germline, CDR1 is SGHTA and CDR2 is FQGNSA. V lost 9 bases and J lost 1, with 13 bases in between. This CDR3 reads CASTLRGSYNEQFF. CDR3 in DNA: TGTGCCAGTACCCTCCGGGGTTCCTACAATGAGCAGTTCTTC.

V usage is TRBV18 and J usage is TRBJ2-1; 9 bases line up with TRBD2. V gave up 0 bases and J gave up 13 bases; unmatched junction bases: 16. The CDR3 extends over 17 amino acids. CDR1 is KGHSH, CDR2 LQKENI, per germline. The CDR3 loop is CASSPPWTSADFFGQFF. CDR3 DNA sequence: TGTGCCAGCTCACCACCGTGGACTAGCGCCGATTTTTTTGGACAGTTCTTC.

The chain combines TRBV5-1 with TRBJ2-7; TRBD1 agrees at 7 bases. Germline V gene data show CDR1 as SGHRS and CDR2 as YFSETQ. This CDR3 region has 12 residues. Trimming took 5 bases from V and 4 from J; bases not matched to a gene: 3. In DNA form, the CDR3 reads TGCGCCAGCAGATCGGACAGGTACGAGCAGTACTTC. Translation gives CASRSDRYEQYF.

The chain employs TRBV7-9 and TRBJ2-7, with D tentatively TRBD1 or TRBD2 (5 bases each). The CDR3 is made up of 15 amino acids. Germline values: CDR1 SEHNR, CDR2 FQNEAQ (reference sequence). V dropped 5 bases and J dropped 2 bases, with 16 bases sitting between them. This CDR3 reads CASSPQETGPYEQYF. CDR3 DNA sequence: TGTGCCAGCAGCCCCCAGGAGACGGGGCCCTACGAGCAGTACTTC.

The chain couples TRBV7-9 to TRBJ2-1, with 8 bases that match TRBD2. With 0 bases clipped from V and 7 bases from J, the junction kept 11 bases outside the gene matches. The CDR3 loop spans 17 amino acids. Germline-derived CDR1 and CDR2 are SEHNR and FQNEAQ (reference sequence). CDR3 sequence (DNA): TGTGCCAGCAGCTTAGCAAGCGGAGCGGGAGCCCCAAATGAGCAGTTCTTC. It codes for CASSLASGAGAPNEQFF.

The chain couples TRBV13 to TRBJ1-5; maybe TRBD1 (5 bases). The CDR3 is 13 amino acids. Germline values: CDR1 PRHDT, CDR2 FYEKMQ (reference sequence). V dropped 4 bases and J dropped 1 base, with 5 bases sitting between them. CDR3 sequence: CASSSGSNQPQHF. In DNA form, the CDR3 reads TGTGCCAGCAGCTCAGGGAGCAATCAGCCCCAGCATTTT.

This clone was picked up one time. The genes are TRBV14 and TRBJ2-5, with D perhaps given as TRBD1 or TRBD2 (5 bases each). CDR1 SGHDN and CDR2 FVKESK come from the germline V gene. V gave up 0 bases and J gave up 5 bases, with 16 bases separating them. CDR3 length equals 16 residues. CDR3 DNA sequence: TGTGCCAGCAGCCAAGATTCTGAGGGGCTTGGGGAGACCCAGTACTTC. Its translation: CASSQDSEGLGETQYF.